What follows are 28 T cell receptor beta chains derived from one specimen sequenced in a study of T cell responses to AZD1222 COVID-19 vaccine. The assay was immunoSEQ multiplex PCR, and TCRdb's table has in-frame clones only and misses some. The repertoire has approximately 100,000 clones, about 89% of them found once; the top ten carry roughly 10%. Sequences were derived from peripheral blood, sampled 28 days after the second AZD1222 dose. Receptor source: an adult who received the AZD1222 COVID-19 vaccine.

This rearrangement joins TRBV30 to TRBJ1-5; 9 nucleotides line up with TRBD1. V trimming: 4 bases; J trimming: 4 bases; junction bases outside the gene matches: 5. This CDR3 contains 14 residues. Germline V CDR1 and CDR2: GTSNPN, SVGIG (reference sequence). The CDR3 sequence: CAWTQGQGNQPQHF. As DNA, the CDR3 is TGTGCCTGGACCCAAGGACAGGGGAATCAGCCCCAGCATTTT. The full variable domain, rest sourced from reference TRBV30 and TRBJ1-5, is SQTIHQWPATLVQPVGSPLSLECTVEGTSNPNLYWYRQAAGRGLQLLFYSVGIGQISSEVPQNLSASRPQDRQFILSSKKLLLSDSGFYLCAWTQGQGNQPQHFGDGTRLSIL.

V usage is TRBV7-9 and J usage is TRBJ2-4; no reliable D call. This CDR3 is built from 16 residues. Germline V lookup: CDR1 SEHNR, CDR2 FQNEAQ (reference sequence). Between the trimmed V and J ends, which lost 5 bases and 2 bases, there was a span of 16 bases. The CDR3 coding sequence is TGTGCCAGCAGCCCCCCTATGGGTCTTTCCAAAAACATTCAGTACTTC. This gives the protein CASSPPMGLSKNIQYF.

This clone was counted a single time. The CDR3 spells CASSSGSSYEQYF. In DNA, the CDR3 is TGTGCCAGCAGTTCTGGGAGCTCCTACGAGCAGTACTTC. The chain has TRBV28 and TRBJ2-7; D might be TRBD2 (5 bases). The V end lost 4 bases, the J end lost 0 bases, and 7 bases lay between the germline ends. CDR3 length equals 13 residues. Per the germline V gene, CDR1 is MDHEN and CDR2 is SYDVKM. Variable domain in full (rest from reference TRBV28 and TRBJ2-7): DVKVTQSSRYLVKRTGEKVFLECVQDMDHENMFWYRQDPGLGLRLIYFSYDVKMKEKGDIPEGYSVSREKKERFSLILESASTNQTSMYLCASSSGSSYEQYFGPGTRLTVT.

This sequence joins TRBV7-8 and TRBJ1-6; no clear D. The V gene lost 1 base and the J gene lost 9 bases, with 10 bases spanning the gap. Germline V gene sequence: CDR1 SGHVS, CDR2 FQNEAQ. CDR3 size: 14 residues. The CDR3 DNA reads TGTGCCAGCAGCTTAGGGGAGATTCTTTCACCCCTCCACTTT. It yields the protein CASSLGEILSPLHF.

This chain joins TRBV6-6 and TRBJ2-7; TRBD2 matches at 12 bases. Germline CDR1 reads MNHNY; CDR2 reads SVGAGI (reference sequence). The CDR3 runs 15 residues. With V trimmed by 6 bases and J by 3 bases, 6 bases remained unmatched. CDR3 in amino acids: CASRSRLAGDYEQYF. In DNA, the CDR3 is TGTGCCAGCAGGTCTCGACTAGCGGGAGACTACGAGCAGTACTTC.

This sequence joins TRBV28 and TRBJ2-7; 10 nucleotides line up with TRBD2. Germline lookup yields CDR1 MDHEN and CDR2 SYDVKM. CDR3 length equals 21 residues. After removal of 5 bases from V and 4 bases from J, the junction contained 26 bases not matched to a gene. The CDR3 here is CASSTPRRGVSGRLSVYEQYF. The CDR3 nucleotides are TGTGCCAGCAGTACGCCTCGGCGGGGGGTTAGCGGGAGGTTGAGCGTGTACGAGCAGTACTTC. Looking up the rest from reference TRBV28 and TRBJ2-7 gives the full variable domain: DVKVTQSSRYLVKRTGEKVFLECVQDMDHENMFWYRQDPGLGLRLIYFSYDVKMKEKGDIPEGYSVSREKKERFSLILESASTNQTSMYLCASSTPRRGVSGRLSVYEQYFGPGTRLTVT.

The chain employs TRBV6-5 and TRBJ2-3; D uncertain. CDR1 MNHEY and CDR2 SVGAGI come from the germline V gene. The V end lost 0 bases, the J end lost 2 bases, and 6 bases lay between the germline ends. The CDR3 has 14 amino acids. The CDR3 is CASSYSQYTDTQYF. CDR3 coding DNA: TGTGCCAGCAGTTACTCTCAGTACACAGATACGCAGTATTTT.

The rearrangement links TRBV29-1 to TRBJ2-7; 10 bases fit TRBD1. From germline, CDR1 is SQVTM and CDR2 ANQGSEA. CDR3 length: 15 amino acids. Trimming cost V 4 bases and J 6 bases; bases outside gene matches: 12. The CDR3 region is CSVVYQDRGWGEQYF. CDR3 DNA: TGCAGCGTTGTTTATCAGGACAGGGGGTGGGGCGAGCAGTACTTC.

The V gene is TRBV5-1, the J gene TRBJ2-5; D is perhaps TRBD2 (6 bases). This CDR3 spans 15 amino acids. In germline, CDR1 is SGHRS, CDR2 YFSETQ. Deletions cut 1 base from V and 5 bases from J, with 15 bases between. CDR3 DNA sequence: TGCGCCAGCAGCTTGACCCAGCCTAGCGTGGAGACCCAGTACTTC. Protein product: CASSLTQPSVETQYF.

This chain joins TRBV7-9 and TRBJ1-4; 7 positions match TRBD1. Germline V gene sequence: CDR1 SEHNR, CDR2 FQNEAQ (reference sequence). Trimming took 5 bases from V and 6 from J; bases not matched to a gene: 6. CDR3 length equals 14 residues. The DNA of the CDR3 is TGTGCCAGCAGCGCGACAGGGCGGGATGAAAAACTGTTTTTT. It translates to CASSATGRDEKLFF.

The rearrangement joins TRBV18 to TRBJ2-7, with D possibly called TRBD1 or TRBD2 (5 bases each). V lost 6 bases and J lost 0, with 15 bases in between. Germline V gene lookup returns CDR1 KGHSH and CDR2 LQKENI. This CDR3 contains 15 residues. DNA of the CDR3: TGTGCCAGCTCCCCTCCTTGGGACCGCTCCTACGAGCAGTACTTC. Translated, it gives CASSPPWDRSYEQYF.

V usage is TRBV3-1 (or the pseudogene TRBV3-2) and J usage is TRBJ2-1; D unresolved. The CDR3 is 16 residues long. CDR1 is LGHDT and CDR2 is YNNKEL in the germline V gene (reference sequence). V was clipped by 3 bases and J by 2 bases, with 14 bases between them. The CDR3 region has the DNA TGTGCCAGCAGCCACGTGACCCCCGGCGCCTACAATGAGCAGTTCTTC. Its protein is CASSHVTPGAYNEQFF.

This clone is a singleton in its sample. The chain has TRBV7-2 and TRBJ1-5, with 9 nucleotides matching TRBD1. Germline V CDR1 and CDR2: SGHTA, FQGNSA. The CDR3 contains 15 residues. Trimming at V came to 5 bases and at J to 4 bases, leaving 6 bases not matched to a gene. The CDR3 protein is CASSTWGQGNQPQHF. The CDR3 nucleotides are TGTGCCAGCAGCACATGGGGACAGGGAAATCAGCCCCAGCATTTT.

The V call is TRBV30, the J call TRBJ1-3; D not certain. V lost 4 bases and J 0 bases, leaving 13 bases between the germline ends. Germline CDR1 is GTSNPN and CDR2 is SVGIG (reference sequence). The CDR3 consists of 15 residues. The CDR3 DNA reads TGTGCCTGGAACCCCGGACGGATCTCTGGAAACACCATATATTTT. Amino acid sequence: CAWNPGRISGNTIYF.

The chain links TRBV7-3 to TRBJ1-6; D is undetermined. Trimming took 6 bases from V and 7 from J, leaving 7 bases between them. Germline V gene sequence: CDR1 SGHTA, CDR2 FQGTGA. CDR3 length equals 12 residues. This CDR3 is CASSYPNSPLHF. In DNA, the CDR3 is TGTGCCAGCAGTTACCCAAATTCACCCCTCCACTTT. Full variable domain (remainder filled in from reference TRBV7-3 and TRBJ1-6): GAGVSQTPSNKVTEKGKYVELRCDPISGHTALYWYRQSLGQGPEFLIYFQGTGAADDSGLPNDRFFAVRPEGSVSTLKIQRTERGDSAVYLCASSYPNSPLHFGNGTRLTVT.

The J gene is TRBJ1-3, the V gene TRBV30; no clear D gene. Germline CDR1 is GTSNPN and CDR2 is SVGIG (reference sequence). CDR3 length: 12 amino acids. V lost 7 bases and J lost 3, with 10 bases in between. The CDR3 loop reads CASYFGGNTIYF. CDR3 DNA sequence: TGTGCCTCATACTTCGGTGGAAACACCATATATTTT.

This clone was seen a few times. The genes are TRBV24-1 and TRBJ2-2; tentatively, D is TRBD1 (6 bases). Germline values: CDR1 KGHDR, CDR2 SFDVKD. The CDR3 covers 13 residues. V was shortened by 9 bases and J by 4 bases, with 11 bases between the two germline ends. Here the CDR3 reads CATRSGVTGELFF. DNA of the CDR3: TGTGCCACCCGATCAGGGGTCACCGGGGAGCTGTTTTTT.

The gene calls are TRBV7-2 and TRBJ1-4; 7 bases line up with TRBD1. Germline lookup yields CDR1 SGHTA and CDR2 FQGNSA. The CDR3 is made up of 15 amino acids. The V and J ends lost 5 bases and 2 bases, in that order; junction bases with no gene match: 5. CDR3 DNA: TGTGCCAGCAGCGCCGGGACAGTCACTAATGAAAAACTGTTTTTT. Amino acids: CASSAGTVTNEKLFF.

This clone was counted once. One junction end disagrees with the germline gene, perhaps due to a read error. The sample contains more than one DNA sequence encoding this CDR3. This sequence joins TRBV10-1 and TRBJ1-1; D unclear. The CDR3 loop spans 14 amino acids. Germline loops: CDR1 WNHNN, CDR2 SYGVQD (reference sequence). CDR3 sequence reads: CASSALSLGAEAFF. The CDR3 region has the DNA TGCGCCAGTAGTGCATTATCCCTTGGGGCTGAAGCTTTCTTT.

In nucleotides, the CDR3 is TGTGCCAGTGCACTCGACCCGATCTCCTACGAGCAGTACTTC. Amino acids: CASALDPISYEQYF. The rearrangement links TRBV9 to TRBJ2-7; D is unclear. CDR3 length: 14 amino acids. Trimming left V 8 bases short and J 0 bases short, with 15 bases between. Germline values: CDR1 SGDLS, CDR2 YYNGEE.

The chain combines TRBV5-4 with TRBJ2-7, with 10 bases that match TRBD1. The junction had 8 bases not matched to a gene; V was cut back by 4 bases and J by 1 base. This CDR3 has 16 residues. Germline values: CDR1 SGHNT, CDR2 YYREEE (reference sequence). CDR3 protein: CASSQAGTGVSYEQYF. The CDR3 DNA sequence: TGTGCCAGCAGCCAGGCCGGGACAGGGGTGTCCTACGAGCAGTACTTC. The full variable domain, in which reference TRBV5-4 and TRBJ2-7 provide the parts outside the CDR3, is ETGVTQSPTHLIKTRGQQVTLRCSSQSGHNTVSWYQQALGQGPQFIFQYYREEENGRGNFPPRFSGLQFPNYSSELNVNALELDDSALYLCASSQAGTGVSYEQYFGPGTRLTVT.

CDR3 sequence: CASSLGRAPASNEQFF. The CDR3 DNA reads as TGTGCCAGCAGCTTAGGCCGGGCCCCGGCGAGCAATGAGCAGTTCTTC. The chain couples TRBV7-6 to TRBJ2-1, with D unresolved. CDR1 is SGHVS, CDR2 FNYEAQ, per germline. The CDR3 runs 16 residues. V was shortened by 1 base and J by 6 bases, with 16 bases between the two germline ends.

The V gene is TRBV3-1 (or the pseudogene TRBV3-2), the J gene TRBJ2-3; the D gene is possibly TRBD1 (6 bases). V lost 1 base and J lost 2, with 16 bases in between. Germline V lookup: CDR1 LGHDT, CDR2 YNNKEL (reference sequence). The CDR3 is 17 residues long. DNA for the CDR3: TGTGCCAGCAGCCAAGCTTACCGGACAGACATCACAGATACGCAGTATTTT. The encoded protein is CASSQAYRTDITDTQYF.

This chain links TRBV28 with TRBJ2-7, with 7 positions matching TRBD2. The CDR3 length is 17 residues. The V gene end was trimmed by 1 base and the J gene end by 6 bases; junction bases not matched to a gene: 15. In germline, CDR1 is MDHEN, CDR2 SYDVKM. The CDR3 nucleotides are TGTGCCAGCAGTTTATCCTATGGGCGGCCGGGGGGTGCCGAGCAGTACTTC. Translating gives CASSLSYGRPGGAEQYF.

The chain combines TRBV9 with TRBJ2-1, with 11 bases lining up with TRBD2. Trimming cost V 7 bases and J 9 bases; bases outside gene matches: 9. Germline CDR1 SGDLS, CDR2 YYNGEE. The CDR3 spans 14 residues. The CDR3 loop is CASGLAGGSVEQFF. CDR3 coding DNA: TGTGCCAGCGGCCTAGCGGGAGGTTCGGTTGAGCAGTTCTTC.

V is TRBV21-1 and J is TRBJ2-6; TRBD1 was called by the table and not checked on the DNA. TRBV21-1 is a recognized pseudogene. The CDR3 has 18 amino acids. This chain's CDR3 is CASSKSGQGGSGANVLTF. CDR3 DNA: TGTGCCAGCAGCAAGTCGGGACAGGGTGGGTCTGGGGCCAACGTCCTGACTTTC.

The rearrangement joins TRBV24-1 to TRBJ2-2; no definite D call. The germline CDR1 and CDR2 sequences are KGHDR and SFDVKD. The CDR3 runs to 14 residues. Deletions cut 4 bases from V and 3 bases from J, with 8 bases between. Here the CDR3 DNA reads TGTGCCACCAGTGACCGTTTTTACACCGGGGAGCTGTTTTTT. Protein: CATSDRFYTGELFF.

This chain joins TRBV10-3 and TRBJ1-3; D unresolved. The V gene's germline CDR1 is ENHRY and CDR2 SYGVKD. This CDR3 has 15 amino acids. Trimming took 3 bases from V and 0 from J, leaving 9 bases between them. This CDR3 is CAISDNTVSGNTIYF. The CDR3 DNA sequence: TGTGCCATCAGTGATAACACAGTCTCTGGAAACACCATATATTTT.